The text below deals with one TCR beta chain. The antigen it binds to is not known. Base qualities were left out, and no much larger clone turns up one base away. The TCR beta CDR3 regions were amplified from RNA transcripts. For the first round of RT-PCR on the TCR CDR3, the HTBI primer set was used together with the Qiagen OneStep RT-PCR kit. Libraries were constructed in a second round of multiplex PCR, after which size selection and purification were performed. Libraries were sequenced paired-end with 100 bp reads on an Illumina HiSeq2000. The authors' pipeline ran thus. SOAPnuke was used to process the raw data, removing reads that contained adapters or uncalled bases, had a mean Phred below 15, or lacked an exact match to the constant primer or identifier. COPE v1.2.5 was used to merge high-quality paired reads, and clonotypes were defined as unique nucleotide sequences. MiTCR v1.1 was used to align the clonotypes against IMGT TRBV, TRBD and TRBJ reference segments. The analysis included only V-J combinations with a frequency above 0.0001, which together covered roughly 99% of the repertoires. The TCS score was defined as the ratio of F50 (clonal expansion) to E x V (chaos), calculated using BLOSUM62-based TCRdist between CDR3 peptides within each V-J. Welch's t-statistics and random forest reduced roughly 540 V-J features to 10 to 15, which were used in a naive Bayes classifier (R e1071). Clones were called with MiXCR by TCRdb after fastp trimmed the public reads at Q25, and only in-frame beta chains were retained. Entries that share a CDR3 protein sequence are merged under the most common genes and DNA. The V and J calls follow TCRdb's processing rather than the paper's. The sample yields 490,000 or so distinct CDR3 sequences; about 16% were counted once. Of the sample, approximately 30% is held by the ten largest clones.

This sample was taken from a study of T cells in Graves' hyperthyroidism and ophthalmopathy (dated by TCRdb to the late 2010s). Some background on the complete study: Peripheral blood samples were taken at initial diagnosis, before any treatment was given. TCR V-J signatures able to tell the groups apart were searched for in a discovery cohort of 90 to 100 patients, of whom around 42 had Graves' ophthalmopathy and roughly 58 had stable Graves' hyperthyroidism. Whether ophthalmopathy could be predicted prospectively was tested in an independent validation cohort made up of 18 to 20 hyperthyroidism patients plus 17 patients who later progressed to ophthalmopathy. The 100 discovery patients were randomly divided into training and test sets at a 7:3 ratio. In addition, the study compared T-cell repertoires in thyroid tissue and in blood from roughly six Graves' hyperthyroidism patients. After blood sampling, hyperthyroidism patients were treated with methimazole at a starting dose of 30 mg daily, and ophthalmopathy patients were treated with high-dose intravenous methylprednisolone. The paper describes TCR Vbeta CDR3 sequencing of some 130 peripheral blood samples, made up of around 41 ophthalmopathy patients, around 73 hyperthyroidism patients and about 17 progressor patients.

Ophthalmopathy patients had moderately to severely active disease, with a Clinical Activity Score of 3 or more, a NOSPECS grade of 4 or more, and a disease duration of less than 3 months. Patients with uncontrolled infections, other autoimmune diseases, pregnancy or lactation were excluded. Diagnoses were based on clinical symptoms, serum thyroxine and TRAb, thyroid ultrasound and orbital computed tomography. PBMCs were separated from 10 ml of fresh peripheral blood using Ficoll-Paque density gradient centrifugation. Total RNA was extracted using Trizol reagent, and RNA quality was assessed on an Agilent 2100 Bioanalyzer. Measured from the cysteine to the phenylalanine, the CDR3 is 11 residues long. Kept here is only the CDR3 DNA, which spans 33 bases and is read in frame from base 1. Trimming removed 0 bases from V and 8 bases from J, leaving 4 bases between the germline ends. In the germline V gene (reference sequence), CDR1 corresponds to LGHDT and CDR2 to YNNKEL.

Study-wide findings and limitations: Most expanded thyroid clonotypes (frequency above 0.001) were also detected in blood, suggesting blood repertoires may reflect thyroid immune responses. In validation, progression to ophthalmopathy was predicted by the model with about 70% sensitivity and around 76% specificity, a median of approximately 7.1 months before onset. Sample size was not statistically predetermined, and investigators were not blinded to group allocation. A model built on a 13 V-J signature distinguished ophthalmopathy from stable hyperthyroidism, reaching roughly 88% sensitivity and around 82% specificity in cross-validation and 80%/75% in testing.

The V and J segments used are TRBV3-1 and TRBJ1-2; the D gene lacks a confident call. The sequence came from a woman in her 30s with Graves' ophthalmopathy. Input material: blood. The CDR3 protein is CASSQDRGYTF. The DNA sequence is given as TGTGCCAGCAGCCAAGATCGGGGCTACACCTTC. The CDR3, completed at both ends by the reference TRBV3-1 and TRBJ1-2 genes, gives the full variable domain DTAVSQTPKYLVTQMGNDKSIKCEQNLGHDTMYWYKQDSKKFLKIMFSYNNKELIINETVPNRFSPKSPDKAHLNLHINSLELGDSAVYFCASSQDRGYTFGSGTRLTVV.